This T cell receptor (beta chain) originates from a study of spatial heterogeneity in lung cancer. Study as a whole: The study consistently detected more beta-chain than alpha-chain sequences.

Every TCR cDNA molecule bore a unique molecular identifier. TCRdb reprocessed the 5' RACE reads via MiXCR and lists one record per CDR3 protein. This sample yields more than 8,000 distinct CDR3 sequences, of which over 4.5% are seen a single time; approximately 30% belongs to the top ten. Time point indicated: sample taken at primary tumor resection. The input material, whole RNA from tumor, nontumor lung or frozen PBMC, was sequenced unsorted. V dropped 11 bases and J dropped 2 bases, with 13 bases sitting between them. CDR1 SNHLY and CDR2 FYNNEI come from the germline V gene. This CDR3 has 12 residues. Study results and limitations: Ubiquitous expanded tumor TCRs showed up in blood more at resection than follow-up.

There are many counts of this clonotype. The antigen is not known. The sample consisted of PBMCs, taken at surgery. This sequence was found in a male donor with early-stage non-small cell lung cancer. The chain couples TRBV2 to TRBJ2-7; D perhaps matches TRBD1 (5 bases). The CDR3 loop reads CAGQGLTYEQYF. The CDR3 bases are TGTGCCGGGCAGGGCCTTACCTACGAGCAGTACTTC.